This paragraph reports one T cell receptor beta chain. This clone was seen once. Its target antigen remains unknown. Base qualities were left out, and no much larger clone turns up one base away. This entry comes from a study of blood T cell repertoires in COVID-19 (dated by TCRdb to about 2020). Background for the entire study: The collaborator samples originated in the United States, Italy and Spain and spanned the acute and convalescent phases of COVID-19. A de-identified subject ID, COVID-19 status, age in years and sex were almost always included in the sample metadata. The dataset comprised deeply sampled blood TCRbeta repertoires from subjects exposed to, actively infected with, or recovered from COVID-19. The prospective study material was composed of cDNA or gDNA derived from T cells, B-cell-depleted T cells, or PBMCs. The repertoires were made available in a free public database intended to serve as a resource for research on the immune response to SARS-CoV-2. Samples came from the ongoing ImmuneRACE study (first 160 participants) plus 1,254 subjects from 6 global collaborators. Where available, HLA class I and class II types were obtained from metadata supplied by the sample provider rather than from assay-based typing.

Beyond this particular receptor, the publication reports: How much clinical and demographic metadata was included differed by source and by participant, and the metadata was provided uncurated.

TCRbeta CDR3 regions were amplified from genomic DNA using the immunoSEQ Assay, a bias-controlled multiplex PCR. The paper's processing steps were these. The number of nucleated cells in each sample was estimated by amplification of reference gene primers within the assay. To quantify the absolute abundance of each unique TCRbeta CDR3 rearrangement, sequence reads were collapsed and filtered. For each sample, productive Simpson clonality was calculated as the square root of Simpson's diversity index across productive rearrangements. Here the immuneACCESS table is served through TCRdb, limited to in-frame sequences with V and J called. Missing clones are a known gap in these copies; in checked studies unresolved V genes cover under half, and the rest lacks a known reason. V, J and clone size are those of that table, while D and trimming were read from the DNA. The table for this sample lists roughly 380,000 clones; about 90% of them were counted only once. Together, the top ten hold roughly 3% of the sample.

From the germline V gene, CDR1 is KGHSH and CDR2 is LQKENI. The germline V and J ends show losses of 2 bases and 9 bases respectively, and no gene match explains 6 bases of the junction. From the cysteine through the phenylalanine, the CDR3 covers 15 amino acids. This entry keeps only the CDR3 DNA: 45 bases, framed from base 1. In the prospective study, participants were about 18 to 95 years old, resided in 25 or so geographic areas of the United States, and were enrolled through a virtual design. In the prospective study, participants were assigned to cohorts based on the clinical history participants reported in a screening survey and a study questionnaire. For ImmuneRACE Cohort 3, a participant was defined as recovered based on two consecutive negative NP/OP PCR tests, clearance by a healthcare professional, or resolution of symptoms. In the prospective study, whole blood, serum and a nasopharyngeal or oropharyngeal swab were collected from each participant by mobile phlebotomists. Prospective study participants could optionally give additional blood draws and questionnaires over an approximately 2-month period. Prospective study blood samples were shipped either frozen or at room temperature before DNA extraction.

The sample consisted of PBMCs or T cells enriched from blood (not recorded which). The chain couples TRBV18 to TRBJ2-1; the central 11 bases match TRBD1. This TCR was sampled from a woman in her thirties who had recovered from COVID-19. CDR3 reads: CASSPGDRGYGEQFF. The sequence in DNA is TGTGCCAGCTCACCAGGGGACAGGGGGTACGGTGAGCAGTTCTTC.